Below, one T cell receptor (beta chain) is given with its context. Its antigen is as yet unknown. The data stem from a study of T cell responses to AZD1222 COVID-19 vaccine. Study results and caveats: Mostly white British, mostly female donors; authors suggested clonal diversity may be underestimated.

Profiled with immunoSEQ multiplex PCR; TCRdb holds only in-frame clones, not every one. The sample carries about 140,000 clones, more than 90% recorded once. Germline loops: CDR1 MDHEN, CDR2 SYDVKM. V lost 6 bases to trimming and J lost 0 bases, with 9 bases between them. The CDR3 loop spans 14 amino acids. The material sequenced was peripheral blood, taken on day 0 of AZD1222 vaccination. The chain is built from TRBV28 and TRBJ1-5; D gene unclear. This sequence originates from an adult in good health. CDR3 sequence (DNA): TGTGCCAGCAGGGATTCAGGTAGCAATCAGCCCCAGCATTTT. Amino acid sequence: CASRDSGSNQPQHF.